A selection of T cell receptor beta chains follows, all from one sample in a study of T-cell reconstitution after alpha-beta-depleted transplantation in children. Each CDR3 protein is one row after TCRdb ran MiXCR on the PCR reads. The sample carries approximately 88,000 distinct CDR3 sequences, less than 15% recorded once. The sample in question was PBMCs from the stem cell graft donor, obtained from the stem cell graft. The receptors come from a human donor who donated a stem cell graft to a child with inherited bone marrow failure. Both conserved end residues are part of each CDR3. A D gene is named only where the DNA matches it firmly. A clone size is listed for some rows: how often the clone was seen (once, few, many), or a class if it is expanded.

j_gene,abundance,d_gene,v_gene,CDR3aa,CDR3nt
TRBJ2-7,many,TRBD1,TRBV5-1,CASSLAWTGGDEQYF,TGCGCCAGCAGCTTAGCATGGACAGGGGGCGACGAGCAGTACTTC
TRBJ1-3,-,-,TRBV7-2,CASSSGRGSGNTIYF,TGTGCCAGCAGTTCGGGCCGAGGCTCTGGAAACACCATATATTTT
TRBJ1-1,-,-,TRBV4-3,CASSQDIESEAFF,TGCGCCAGCAGCCAAGATATTGAGTCTGAAGCTTTCTTT
TRBJ1-2,many,-,TRBV2,CASSELTGNYGYTF,TGTGCCAGCAGTGAACTCACAGGGAACTATGGCTACACCTTC
TRBJ2-6,many,-,TRBV5-6,CASSLEPFSGANVLTF,TGTGCCAGCAGCTTGGAGCCTTTCTCTGGGGCCAACGTCCTGACTTTC
TRBJ2-7,many,-,TRBV4-2,CASSQQSQFFSYEQYF,TGTGCCAGCAGCCAGCAATCCCAGTTTTTCTCCTACGAGCAGTACTTC
TRBJ1-1,-,-,TRBV7-8,CASSPMGLEAFF,TGTGCCAGCAGCCCTATGGGTTTAGAAGCTTTCTTT
TRBJ1-1,many,-,TRBV7-2,CASSYLSYTEAFF,TGTGCCAGCAGCTACCTTTCTTACACTGAAGCTTTCTTT
TRBJ1-5,few,TRBD1,TRBV6-2/TRBV6-3,CASAHSRGLVQPQHF,TGTGCCAGCGCCCATAGCAGGGGGCTCGTCCAGCCCCAGCATTTT
TRBJ1-5,many,-,TRBV5-1,CASSLATDQPQHF,TGCGCCAGCAGCTTGGCGACCGATCAGCCCCAGCATTTT
TRBJ1-1,-,TRBD1,TRBV6-1,CASSVSQGGTEAFF,TGTGCCAGCAGTGTATCCCAGGGGGGCACTGAAGCTTTCTTT
TRBJ2-3,-,-,TRBV20-1,CSARMTATSTDTQYF,TGCAGTGCGCGTATGACAGCGACGAGCACAGATACGCAGTATTTT
TRBJ1-1,few,TRBD1,TRBV2,CASSVEGADTEAFF,TGTGCCAGCAGTGTGGAGGGGGCGGACACTGAAGCTTTCTTT
TRBJ2-3,many,-,TRBV29-1,CSVGTASTDTQYF,TGCAGCGTTGGAACGGCTAGCACAGATACGCAGTATTTT
TRBJ2-1,many,TRBD1,TRBV3-1,CASSRGGVWRSRNEQFF,TGTGCCAGCAGCCGAGGGGGCGTCTGGAGGTCTAGGAATGAGCAGTTCTTC
TRBJ1-1,-,-,TRBV29-1,CSARLGEGNTEAFF,TGCAGCGCCAGACTAGGGGAGGGGAACACTGAAGCTTTCTTT
TRBJ2-3,few,TRBD2,TRBV24-1,CATSDFGLAGNTDTQYF,TGTGCCACCAGTGATTTCGGCCTAGCGGGGAACACAGATACGCAGTATTTT
TRBJ2-6,-,-,TRBV11-1,CASTSTGGSHTDSGANVLTF,TGTGCCAGCACTTCGACCGGGGGCTCACACACGGACTCTGGGGCCAACGTCCTGACTTTC
TRBJ2-2,many,TRBD2,TRBV20-1,CSARDAAGLTNTGELFF,TGCAGTGCTAGAGATGCAGCGGGACTCACGAACACCGGGGAGCTGTTTTTT
TRBJ2-7,few,-,TRBV28,CASSLAGGSEQYF,TGTGCCAGCAGTTTGGCAGGGGGGAGTGAGCAGTACTTC
TRBJ1-1,-,-,TRBV14,CASSQAEGRGTEAFF,TGTGCCAGCAGCCAAGCGGAGGGGCGAGGGACTGAAGCTTTCTTT
TRBJ2-6,many,-,TRBV7-3,CASSPDLDPGANVLTF,TGTGCCAGCAGCCCCGACCTCGACCCGGGGGCCAACGTCCTGACTTTC
TRBJ2-3,many,TRBD2,TRBV3-1,CASSQETSGSPDTQYF,TGTGCCAGCAGCCAAGAGACTAGCGGGAGTCCAGATACGCAGTATTTT
TRBJ2-7,many,-,TRBV7-9,CASSSRDNSREQYF,TGTGCCAGCAGCTCACGGGACAATTCGCGCGAGCAGTACTTC
TRBJ2-1,many,TRBD2,TRBV5-1,CASKMLAGPLDEQFF,TGCGCCAGCAAGATGCTAGCGGGGCCGCTCGATGAGCAGTTCTTC
TRBJ1-6,many,-,TRBV27,CASNMGANNSPLHF,TGTGCCAGCAATATGGGGGCCAATAATTCACCCCTCCACTTT
TRBJ1-2,many,-,TRBV5-1,CASSPTRQAYGYTF,TGCGCCAGCAGCCCCACCCGACAGGCCTATGGCTACACCTTC
TRBJ2-1,many,-,TRBV9,CASSVEAGTYNEQFF,TGTGCCAGCAGCGTAGAGGCGGGGACCTACAATGAGCAGTTCTTC
TRBJ2-1,many,-,TRBV4-3,CASSQDGNWGWSSYNEQFF,TGCGCCAGCAGCCAAGACGGGAATTGGGGATGGAGCTCCTACAATGAGCAGTTCTTC
TRBJ2-2,many,TRBD1,TRBV27,CASSLFPRQGAGGELFF,TGTGCCAGCAGTTTATTCCCCCGACAGGGGGCCGGCGGGGAGCTGTTTTTT
TRBJ1-5,many,-,TRBV28,CASSFYPRYSNQPQHF,TGTGCCAGCAGTTTTTACCCCCGATATAGCAATCAGCCCCAGCATTTT
TRBJ1-4,many,-,TRBV27,CASSITVNEKLFF,TGTGCCAGCAGTATAACAGTTAATGAAAAACTGTTTTTT
TRBJ1-5,-,TRBD1,TRBV19,CVSSIGGTDRNQPQHF,TGTGTCAGTAGTATAGGGGGGACAGACCGCAATCAGCCCCAGCATTTT
TRBJ2-1,-,-,TRBV7-3,CASSLSGATDYNEQFF,TGTGCCAGCAGCTTATCAGGGGCGACCGACTACAATGAGCAGTTCTTC
TRBJ2-1,many,-,TRBV4-3,CASSQDSSSYNEQFF,TGCGCCAGCAGCCAAGATAGTTCCTCCTACAATGAGCAGTTCTTC
TRBJ2-3,-,-,TRBV7-2,CASSFVTSTDTQYF,TGTGCCAGCAGCTTCGTTACTAGCACAGATACGCAGTATTTT
TRBJ2-2,many,TRBD1,TRBV4-3,CASSHWTGGTGELFF,TGCGCCAGCAGCCACTGGACAGGGGGCACCGGGGAGCTGTTTTTT
TRBJ1-3,many,-,TRBV5-1,CASSLEGRHGNTIYF,TGCGCCAGCAGCTTGGAAGGCCGACATGGAAACACCATATATTTT
TRBJ1-2,many,TRBD1,TRBV15,CATSLTGFGYTF,TGTGCCACCAGCCTGACAGGGTTCGGCTACACCTTC
TRBJ1-5,many,-,TRBV5-6,CASSLGRVFNQPQHF,TGTGCCAGCAGCTTGGGTAGGGTTTTCAATCAGCCCCAGCATTTT
TRBJ1-1,many,-,TRBV12-3/TRBV12-4,CASSPRGGFFPEAFF,TGTGCCAGCAGTCCCCGGGGGGGCTTTTTCCCTGAAGCTTTCTTT
TRBJ2-7,many,-,TRBV20-1,CSARAWTVSSYEQYF,TGCAGTGCTAGAGCGTGGACGGTCAGCTCCTACGAGCAGTACTTC
TRBJ2-7,many,TRBD2,TRBV7-2,CASSQGLAGSEQYF,TGTGCCAGCAGCCAGGGACTAGCGGGAAGCGAGCAGTACTTC
TRBJ1-6,-,TRBD1,TRBV20-1,CSARGGTGPSPLHF,TGCAGTGCTAGAGGAGGGACAGGGCCTTCACCCCTCCACTTT
TRBJ1-5,many,-,TRBV6-1,CASSEGFFQPQHF,TGTGCCAGCAGTGAAGGATTTTTTCAGCCCCAGCATTTT
TRBJ2-1,many,TRBD2,TRBV3-1,CASSQDWGGSSNEQFF,TGTGCCAGCAGCCAAGATTGGGGGGGGTCCAGTAATGAGCAGTTCTTC
TRBJ2-4,few,TRBD1,TRBV5-1,CASSKQGDDIQYF,TGCGCCAGCAGCAAACAGGGGGACGACATTCAGTACTTC
TRBJ2-4,many,TRBD1,TRBV6-2/TRBV6-3,CASTSNRGLAKNIQYF,TGTGCCAGCACCTCGAACAGGGGGTTAGCCAAAAACATTCAGTACTTC
TRBJ2-6,-,-,TRBV4-2,CASSPGQFSSGANVLTF,TGTGCCAGCAGCCCCGGGCAATTCAGCTCTGGGGCCAACGTCCTGACTTTC
TRBJ2-2,-,TRBD2,TRBV11-1,CASSLALRLRSGKNTGELFF,TGTGCCAGCAGCTTAGCGCTCAGGCTGAGAAGCGGGAAAAACACCGGGGAGCTGTTTTTT
TRBJ1-2,many,-,TRBV7-8,CASSLVTREDGYTF,TGTGCCAGCAGCTTAGTAACCAGGGAGGATGGCTACACCTTC